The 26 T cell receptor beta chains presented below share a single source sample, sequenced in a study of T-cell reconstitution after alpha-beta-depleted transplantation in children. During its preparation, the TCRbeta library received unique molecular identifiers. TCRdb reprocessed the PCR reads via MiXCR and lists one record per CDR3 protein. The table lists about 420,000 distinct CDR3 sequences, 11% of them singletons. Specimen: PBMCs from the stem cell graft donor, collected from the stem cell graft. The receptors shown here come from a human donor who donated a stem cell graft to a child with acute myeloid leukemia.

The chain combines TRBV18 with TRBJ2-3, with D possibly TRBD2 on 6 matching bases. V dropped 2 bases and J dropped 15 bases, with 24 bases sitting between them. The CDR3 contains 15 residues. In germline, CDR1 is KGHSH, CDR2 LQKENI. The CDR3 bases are TGTGCCAGCTCACCATCGGACACTGGCCCGGGACTGGAATATTTT. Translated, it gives CASSPSDTGPGLEYF.

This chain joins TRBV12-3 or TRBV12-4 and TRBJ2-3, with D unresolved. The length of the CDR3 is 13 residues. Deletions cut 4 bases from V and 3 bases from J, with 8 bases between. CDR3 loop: CASSSSLTDTQYF. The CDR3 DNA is TGTGCCAGCAGTTCCTCGCTTACAGATACGCAGTATTTT.

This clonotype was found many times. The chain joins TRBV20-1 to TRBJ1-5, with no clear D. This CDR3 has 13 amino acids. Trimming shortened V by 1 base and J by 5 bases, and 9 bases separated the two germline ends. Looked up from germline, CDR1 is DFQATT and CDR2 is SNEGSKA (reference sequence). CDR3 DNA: TGCAGTGCTAGAGTACCCGGGGATCAGCCCCAGCATTTT. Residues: CSARVPGDQPQHF.

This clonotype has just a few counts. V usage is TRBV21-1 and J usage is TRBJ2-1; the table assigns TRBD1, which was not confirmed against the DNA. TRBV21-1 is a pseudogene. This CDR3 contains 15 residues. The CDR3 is CASSKGQGYGLGQFF. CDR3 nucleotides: TGTGCCAGCAGCAAAGGACAGGGGTACGGACTAGGGCAGTTCTTC.

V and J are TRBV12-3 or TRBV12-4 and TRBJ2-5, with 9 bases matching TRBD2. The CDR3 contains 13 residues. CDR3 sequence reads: CATGGGGQETQYF. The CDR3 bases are TGTGCAACCGGCGGGGGGGGCCAAGAGACCCAGTACTTC.

The CDR3 loop reads CASRRGGRSQETQYF. Here the CDR3 DNA reads TGTGCCAGCAGGCGGGGGGGCAGGTCTCAAGAGACCCAGTACTTC. The chain uses TRBV6-1 and TRBJ2-5; 9 positions agree with TRBD2. Germline-derived CDR1 and CDR2 are MNHNS and SASEGT. CDR3 length: 15 residues. Trimming cost V 6 bases and J 2 bases; bases outside gene matches: 7.

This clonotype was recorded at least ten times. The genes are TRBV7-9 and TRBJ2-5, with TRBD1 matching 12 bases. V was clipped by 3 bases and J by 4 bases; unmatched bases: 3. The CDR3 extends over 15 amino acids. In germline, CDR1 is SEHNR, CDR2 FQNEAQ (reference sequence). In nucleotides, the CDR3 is TGTGCCAGCAGCTTCGGGACAGGGGGCGCAGAGACCCAGTACTTC. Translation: CASSFGTGGAETQYF. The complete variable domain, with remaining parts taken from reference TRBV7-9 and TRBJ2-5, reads DTGVSQNPRHKITKRGQNVTFRCDPISEHNRLYWYRQTLGQGPEFLTYFQNEAQLEKSRLLSDRFSAERPKGSFSTLEIQRTEQGDSAMYLCASSFGTGGAETQYFGPGTRLLVL.

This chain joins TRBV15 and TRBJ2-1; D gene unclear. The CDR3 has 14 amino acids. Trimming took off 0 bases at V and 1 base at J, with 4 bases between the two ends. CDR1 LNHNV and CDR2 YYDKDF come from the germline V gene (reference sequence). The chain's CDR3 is CATSREGSYNEQFF. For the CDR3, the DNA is TGTGCCACCAGCAGAGAGGGGTCCTACAATGAGCAGTTCTTC.

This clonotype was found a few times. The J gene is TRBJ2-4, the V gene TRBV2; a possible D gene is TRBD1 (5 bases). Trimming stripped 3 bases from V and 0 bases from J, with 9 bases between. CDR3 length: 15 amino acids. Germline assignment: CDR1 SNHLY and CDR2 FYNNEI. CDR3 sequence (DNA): TGTGCCAGCAGTGAGAAGGGGCAAGCCAAAAACATTCAGTACTTC. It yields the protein CASSEKGQAKNIQYF.

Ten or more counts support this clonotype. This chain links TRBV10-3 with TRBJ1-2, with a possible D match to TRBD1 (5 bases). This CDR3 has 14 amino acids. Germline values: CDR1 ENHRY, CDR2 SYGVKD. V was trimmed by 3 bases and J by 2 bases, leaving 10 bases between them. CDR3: CAISDSGQNYGYTF. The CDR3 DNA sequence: TGTGCCATCAGTGATTCGGGGCAGAACTATGGCTACACCTTC.

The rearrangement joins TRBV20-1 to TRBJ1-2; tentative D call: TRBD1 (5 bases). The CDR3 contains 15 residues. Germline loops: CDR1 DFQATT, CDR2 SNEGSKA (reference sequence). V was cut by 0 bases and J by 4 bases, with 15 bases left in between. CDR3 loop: CSARDVLAGLYGYTF. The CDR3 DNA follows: TGCAGTGCTAGAGATGTTCTGGCAGGGCTCTATGGCTACACCTTC.

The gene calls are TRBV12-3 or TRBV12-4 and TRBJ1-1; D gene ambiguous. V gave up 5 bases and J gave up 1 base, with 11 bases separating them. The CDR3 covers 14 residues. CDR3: CASSHRESNTEAFF. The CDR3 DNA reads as TGTGCCAGCAGTCACCGGGAGTCGAACACTGAAGCTTTCTTT.

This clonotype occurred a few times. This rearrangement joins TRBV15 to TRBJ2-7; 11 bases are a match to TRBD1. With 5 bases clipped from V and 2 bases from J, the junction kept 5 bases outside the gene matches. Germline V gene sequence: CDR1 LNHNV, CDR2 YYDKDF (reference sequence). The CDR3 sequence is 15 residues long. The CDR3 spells CATSETGQGAYEQYF. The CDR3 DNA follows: TGTGCCACCAGCGAAACGGGACAGGGGGCCTACGAGCAGTACTTC.

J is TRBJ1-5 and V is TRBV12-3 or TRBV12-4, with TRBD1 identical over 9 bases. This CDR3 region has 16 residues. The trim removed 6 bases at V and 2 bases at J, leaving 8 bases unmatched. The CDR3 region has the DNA TGTGCCAGCAGACAAACAGGGGGCTTAGGCAATCAGCCCCAGCATTTT. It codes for CASRQTGGLGNQPQHF.

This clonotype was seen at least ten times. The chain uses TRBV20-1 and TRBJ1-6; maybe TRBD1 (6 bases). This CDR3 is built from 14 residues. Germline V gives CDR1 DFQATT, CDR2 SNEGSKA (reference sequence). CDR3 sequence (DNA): TGCAGCTCCCGCGAGACAGGCGCCAATTCACCCCTCCACTTT. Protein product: CSSRETGANSPLHF.

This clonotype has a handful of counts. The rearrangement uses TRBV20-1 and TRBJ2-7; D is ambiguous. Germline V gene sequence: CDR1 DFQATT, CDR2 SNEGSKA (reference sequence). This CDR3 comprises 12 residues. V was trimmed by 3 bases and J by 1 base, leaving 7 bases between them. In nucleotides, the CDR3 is TGCAGTGCTAGCCGCCAGTCCTACGAGCAGTACTTC. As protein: CSASRQSYEQYF.

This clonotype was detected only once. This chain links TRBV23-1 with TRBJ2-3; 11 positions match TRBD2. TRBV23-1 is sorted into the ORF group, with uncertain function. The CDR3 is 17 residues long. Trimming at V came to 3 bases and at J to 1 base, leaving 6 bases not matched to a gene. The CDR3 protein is CASSHWLAGGCTDTQYF. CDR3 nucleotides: TGCGCCAGCAGTCATTGGCTAGCGGGGGGTTGCACAGATACGCAGTATTTT.

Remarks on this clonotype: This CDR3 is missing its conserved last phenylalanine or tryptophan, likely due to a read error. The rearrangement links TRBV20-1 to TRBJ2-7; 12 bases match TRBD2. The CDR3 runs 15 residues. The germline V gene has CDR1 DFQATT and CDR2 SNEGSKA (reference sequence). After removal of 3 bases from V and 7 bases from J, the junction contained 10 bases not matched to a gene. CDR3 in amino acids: CSARGLAGGPWEQYS. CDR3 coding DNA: TGCAGTGCTAGGGGGCTAGCGGGAGGGCCGTGGGAGCAGTACTCC.

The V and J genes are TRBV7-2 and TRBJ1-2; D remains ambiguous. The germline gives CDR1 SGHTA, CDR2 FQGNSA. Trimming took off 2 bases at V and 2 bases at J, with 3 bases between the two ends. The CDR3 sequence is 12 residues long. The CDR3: CASSLLNYGYTF. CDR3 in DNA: TGTGCCAGCAGCTTACTCAACTATGGCTACACCTTC.

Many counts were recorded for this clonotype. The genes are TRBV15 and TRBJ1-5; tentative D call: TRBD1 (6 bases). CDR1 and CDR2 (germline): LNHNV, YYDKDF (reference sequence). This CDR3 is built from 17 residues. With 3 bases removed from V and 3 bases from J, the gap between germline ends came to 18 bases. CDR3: CATSSDRKGFDNQPQHF. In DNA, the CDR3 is TGTGCCACCAGCAGCGACAGGAAGGGTTTTGACAATCAGCCCCAGCATTTT.

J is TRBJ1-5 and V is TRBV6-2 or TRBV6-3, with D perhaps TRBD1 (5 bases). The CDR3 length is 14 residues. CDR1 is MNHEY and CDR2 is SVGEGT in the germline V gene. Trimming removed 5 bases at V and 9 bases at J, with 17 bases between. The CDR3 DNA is TGTGCCAGCAGTGGGGGGGACGGGATACGGCCCCAGCATTTT. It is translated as CASSGGDGIRPQHF.

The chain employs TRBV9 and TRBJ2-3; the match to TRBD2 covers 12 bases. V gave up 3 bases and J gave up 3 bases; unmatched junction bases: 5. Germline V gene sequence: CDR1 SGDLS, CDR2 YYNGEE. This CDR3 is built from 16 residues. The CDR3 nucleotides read TGTGCCAGCAGCGCCTCGACTAGCGGGAGTACAGATACGCAGTATTTT. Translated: CASSASTSGSTDTQYF.

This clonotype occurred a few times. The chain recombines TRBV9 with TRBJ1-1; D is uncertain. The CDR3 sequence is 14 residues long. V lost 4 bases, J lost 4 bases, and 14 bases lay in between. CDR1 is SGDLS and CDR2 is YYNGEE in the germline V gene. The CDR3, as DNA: TGTGCCAGCAGCCCCAAGCTCCTGTCCACTGAAGCTTTCTTT. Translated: CASSPKLLSTEAFF.

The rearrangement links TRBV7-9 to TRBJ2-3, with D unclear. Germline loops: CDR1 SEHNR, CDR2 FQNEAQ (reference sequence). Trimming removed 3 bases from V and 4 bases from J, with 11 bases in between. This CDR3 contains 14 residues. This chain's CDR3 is CASSLFQVPDTQYF. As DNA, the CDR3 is TGTGCCAGCAGCTTGTTTCAGGTCCCAGATACGCAGTATTTT.

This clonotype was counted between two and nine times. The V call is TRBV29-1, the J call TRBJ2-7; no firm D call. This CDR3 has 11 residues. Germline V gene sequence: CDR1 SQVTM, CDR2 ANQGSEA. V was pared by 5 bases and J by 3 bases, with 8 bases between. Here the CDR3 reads CSVSTHYEQYF. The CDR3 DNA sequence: TGCAGCGTTTCTACCCACTACGAGCAGTACTTC.

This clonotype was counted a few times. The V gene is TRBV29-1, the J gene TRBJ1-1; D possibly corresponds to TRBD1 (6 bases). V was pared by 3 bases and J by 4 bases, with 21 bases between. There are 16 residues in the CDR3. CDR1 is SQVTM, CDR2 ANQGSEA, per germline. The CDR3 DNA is TGCAGCGTTGATGTGGGGAAGGGGGGAAGGGGCACTGAAGCTTTCTTT. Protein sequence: CSVDVGKGGRGTEAFF.